These 6 T cell receptor beta chains originate from one sample sequenced in a study of tissue T cells after allogeneic stem cell transplantation. Generated by immunoSEQ multiplex PCR, the TCRdb table keeps only in-frame clones and is missing some. The sample includes about 48,000 clones, around 70% of them seen just once. The sample comprised sorted cells pooled from one or two spleens. The receptors derive from a pool of C57BL/6 mice in good health.

In the case of this clone: Gene names and germline refer to mouse. The DNA ends 1 residue before the CDR3 does, and the rest of the CDR3 is filled in from the germline J gene. The chain carries TRBV31 and TRBJ2-5; 7 positions match TRBD1. Per germline, CDR1 GKSSPN and CDR2 SITVG. The CDR3 is made up of 14 amino acids. Trimming at V came to 0 bases and at J to 3 bases, leaving 3 bases not matched to a gene. The sequenced part of the CDR3 DNA is TGTGCCTGGAGTCTAAGCAGGGGGCAAGACACCCAGTAC. As protein: CAWSLSRGQDTQY. The CDR3 in full is CAWSLSRGQDTQYF.

Comment on this clone: The germline and genes are mouse ones. The CDR3 extends 1 residue past the end of the read, so its final part is completed from the germline J gene. Other DNA sequences in the same sample also yield this CDR3. The rearrangement uses TRBV2 and TRBJ2-4; D gene uncertain. This CDR3 has 13 residues. Germline CDR1 is LGHNA and CDR2 is YSYQKL. Trimming left V 3 bases short and J 0 bases short, with 4 bases between. CDR3 bases read: TGTGCCAGCAGCCAGGGTAGTCAAAACACCTTGTAC. It is translated as CASSQGSQNTLY. From start to end, the CDR3 is CASSQGSQNTLYF.

On this clone itself: Any gene name here is a mouse gene name. The read ends 1 residue before the CDR3 terminus; that terminus is restored from the germline J gene. The V and J genes are TRBV16 and TRBJ1-3; 8 bases align to TRBD1. Germline values: CDR1 SGHSA, CDR2 FRNQAP. The CDR3 has 15 amino acids. V lost 4 bases and J lost 1; bases outside the gene matches: 3. CDR3 DNA, as far as it was read: TGTGCAAGCAGCTGGGGACAGGCATCTGGAAATACGCTCTAT. Translation gives CASSWGQASGNTLY. The whole CDR3 is CASSWGQASGNTLYF.

In regard to this clone: Genes and germline are mouse. The read gets to within 1 residue of the CDR3 end, and the germline J gene fills in the rest. This sequence joins TRBV29 and TRBJ1-4; TRBD1 matches at 8 bases. Germline lookup yields CDR1 MSHET and CDR2 SYDVDS. There are 16 residues in the CDR3. V shed 4 bases, J shed 1 base, and the junction held 5 bases outside the gene matches. Partial CDR3 DNA: TGTGCTAGCAGTTCGCGACAGGGGTCTTCCAACGAAAGATTATTT. It yields the protein CASSSRQGSSNERLF. The entire CDR3 sequence reads CASSSRQGSSNERLFF.

Comments on this clone: The gene names here belong to mouse. Read data end 1 residue before the CDR3 end; the end is taken from the germline J gene. The same CDR3 can be traced to other DNA sequences in this sample. This chain uses TRBV3 with TRBJ1-2, with unresolved D. The CDR3 covers 13 residues. Trimming left V 2 bases short and J 0 bases short, with 4 bases between. CDR1 SNHLY and CDR2 FYNGKV come from the germline V gene (reference sequence). CDR3 DNA, as far as it was read: TGTGCCAGCAGCTTAACCGCAAACTCCGACTACACC. It is translated as CASSLTANSDYT. The CDR3 reads in full as CASSLTANSDYTF.

Of note for this clone: Gene names are mouse gene names. Read sequence stops 1 residue before the CDR3 end, and the germline J gene provides the missing end. Different DNA sequences within this sample yield the same CDR3. This rearrangement joins TRBV19 to TRBJ1-1; tentative D call: TRBD1 (6 bases). This CDR3 has 13 residues. V lost 4 bases to trimming and J lost 1 base, with 8 bases between them. The germline V gene encodes CDR1 FNHDT and CDR2 SITEND (reference sequence). This CDR3 is CASSPDRNTEVFF. The CDR3 bases that were read are TGTGCCAGCAGTCCGGACAGAAACACAGAAGTCTTC.